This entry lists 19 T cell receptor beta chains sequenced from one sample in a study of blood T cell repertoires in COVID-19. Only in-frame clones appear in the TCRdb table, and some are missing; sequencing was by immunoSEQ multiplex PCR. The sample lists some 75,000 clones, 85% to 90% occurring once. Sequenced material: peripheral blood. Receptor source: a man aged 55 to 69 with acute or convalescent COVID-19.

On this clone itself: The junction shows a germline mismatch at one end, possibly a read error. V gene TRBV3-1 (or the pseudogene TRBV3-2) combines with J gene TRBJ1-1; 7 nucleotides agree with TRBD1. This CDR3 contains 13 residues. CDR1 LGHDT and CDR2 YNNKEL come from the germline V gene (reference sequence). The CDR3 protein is CASRTTGITEAFF. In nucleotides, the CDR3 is TGTGCCAGCAGGACGACAGGGATCACTGAGGCTTTCTTT.

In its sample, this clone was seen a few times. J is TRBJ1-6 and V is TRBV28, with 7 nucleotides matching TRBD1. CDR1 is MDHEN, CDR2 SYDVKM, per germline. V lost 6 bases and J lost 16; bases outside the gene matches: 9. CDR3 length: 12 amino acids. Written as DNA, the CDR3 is TGTGCCAGCAGGTCCCCGGGACAGCTGCTCCACTTT. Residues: CASRSPGQLLHF.

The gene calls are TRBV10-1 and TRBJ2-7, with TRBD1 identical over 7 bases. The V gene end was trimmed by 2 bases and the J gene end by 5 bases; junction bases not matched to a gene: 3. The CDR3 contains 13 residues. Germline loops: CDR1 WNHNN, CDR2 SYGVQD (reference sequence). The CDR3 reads CASSENRGHEQYF. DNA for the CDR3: TGCGCCAGCAGTGAGAACAGGGGTCACGAGCAGTACTTC.

The CDR3 nucleotides read TGTGCCTGGAGTACGACAGGGGTCCAAGAGACCCAGTACTTC. Translated: CAWSTTGVQETQYF. The chain employs TRBV30 and TRBJ2-5; 8 bases fit TRBD1. J gave up 1 base and V 2 bases, and 3 bases lay outside the gene matches. Germline V CDR1 and CDR2: GTSNPN, SVGIG (reference sequence). CDR3 length equals 14 residues.

CDR3 protein: CASSIGLAGNEQFF. DNA of the CDR3: TGTGCCAGTAGTATAGGACTAGCGGGCAATGAGCAGTTCTTC. This chain joins TRBV19 and TRBJ2-1, with TRBD2 matching 10 bases. The junction had 0 bases not matched to a gene; V was cut back by 1 base and J by 6 bases. Looked up from germline, CDR1 is LNHDA and CDR2 is SQIVND (reference sequence). The CDR3 contains 14 residues.

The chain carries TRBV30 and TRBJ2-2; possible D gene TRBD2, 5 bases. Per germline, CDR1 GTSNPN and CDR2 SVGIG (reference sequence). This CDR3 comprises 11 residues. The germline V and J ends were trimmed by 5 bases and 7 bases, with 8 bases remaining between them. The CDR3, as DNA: TGTGCCTGGTTAGCGTACGGGGAGCTGTTTTTT. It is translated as CAWLAYGELFF.

The CDR3 region is CASSRQDRNTEAFF. As DNA, the CDR3 is TGTGCCAGCAGCCGCCAAGACAGGAACACTGAAGCTTTCTTT. The V and J genes are TRBV3-1 (or the pseudogene TRBV3-2) and TRBJ1-1; D possibly corresponds to TRBD1 (5 bases). CDR3 length equals 14 residues. Per germline, CDR1 LGHDT and CDR2 YNNKEL (reference sequence). V gave up 4 bases and J gave up 1 base, with 10 bases separating them.

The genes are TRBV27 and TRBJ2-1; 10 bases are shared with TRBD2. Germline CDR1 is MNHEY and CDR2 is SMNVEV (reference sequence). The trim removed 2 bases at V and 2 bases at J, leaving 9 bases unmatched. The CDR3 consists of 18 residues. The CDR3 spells CASSLSLWTSGTYNEQFF. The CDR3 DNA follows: TGTGCCAGCAGTTTAAGTCTGTGGACTAGCGGAACCTACAATGAGCAGTTCTTC.

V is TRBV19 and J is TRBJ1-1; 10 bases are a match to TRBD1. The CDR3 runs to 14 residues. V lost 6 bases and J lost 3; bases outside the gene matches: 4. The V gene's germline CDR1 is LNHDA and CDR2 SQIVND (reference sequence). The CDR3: CASRSGQGHTEAFF. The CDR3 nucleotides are TGTGCCAGTAGATCGGGACAGGGGCACACTGAAGCTTTCTTT.

The CDR3 DNA reads TGTGCCAGCAGTCCCTACGATATAGGGGGAAATCAGCCCCAGCATTTT. Amino acid sequence: CASSPYDIGGNQPQHF. The chain is built from TRBV27 and TRBJ1-5, with TRBD1 as a possible D gene (6 bases). The V gene lost 5 bases and the J gene lost 4 bases, with 18 bases spanning the gap. Germline CDR1 is MNHEY and CDR2 is SMNVEV (reference sequence). CDR3 length: 16 residues.

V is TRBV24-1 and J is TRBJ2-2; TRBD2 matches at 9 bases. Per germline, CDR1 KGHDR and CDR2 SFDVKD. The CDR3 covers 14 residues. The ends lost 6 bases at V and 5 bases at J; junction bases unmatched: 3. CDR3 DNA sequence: TGTGCCACCAGTTTCGCGGGAGGGACCGGGGAGCTGTTTTTT. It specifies CATSFAGGTGELFF.

For the CDR3, the DNA is TGTGCCAGTAGTCCTCTAACTAGCGGGAGAGTCAATGAGCAGTTCTTC. Its protein product is CASSPLTSGRVNEQFF. V is TRBV19 and J is TRBJ2-1, with TRBD2 matching 11 bases. J was trimmed by 6 bases and V by 5 bases; bases with no gene match: 9. Germline V lookup: CDR1 LNHDA, CDR2 SQIVND (reference sequence). CDR3 size: 16 residues.

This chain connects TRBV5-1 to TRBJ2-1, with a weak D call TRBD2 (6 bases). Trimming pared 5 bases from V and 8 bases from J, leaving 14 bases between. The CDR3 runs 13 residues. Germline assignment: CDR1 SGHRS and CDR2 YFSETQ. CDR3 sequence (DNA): TGCGCCAGCAGTCGGGAGTCCGCCTATGAGCAGTTCTTC. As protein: CASSRESAYEQFF.

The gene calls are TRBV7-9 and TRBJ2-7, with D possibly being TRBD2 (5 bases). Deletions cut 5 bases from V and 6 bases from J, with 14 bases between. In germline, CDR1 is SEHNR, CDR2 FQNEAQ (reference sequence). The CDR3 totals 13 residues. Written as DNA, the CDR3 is TGTGCCAGCAGCCGGCGGGCTGGAGGCGAGCAGTACTTC. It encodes CASSRRAGGEQYF.

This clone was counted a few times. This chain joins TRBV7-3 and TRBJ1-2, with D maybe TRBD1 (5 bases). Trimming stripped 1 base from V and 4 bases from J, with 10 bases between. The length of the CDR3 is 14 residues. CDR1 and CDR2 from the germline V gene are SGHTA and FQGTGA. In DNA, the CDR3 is TGTGCCAGCAGCTTAAACTCAGGGATCTATGGCTACACCTTC. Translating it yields CASSLNSGIYGYTF.

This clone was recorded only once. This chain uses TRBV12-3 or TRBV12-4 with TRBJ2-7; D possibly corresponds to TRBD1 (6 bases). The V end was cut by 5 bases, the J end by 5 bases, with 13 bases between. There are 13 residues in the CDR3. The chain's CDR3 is CASSRGGLDEQYF. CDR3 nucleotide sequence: TGTGCCAGCAGTAGAGGGGGTCTTGACGAGCAGTACTTC.

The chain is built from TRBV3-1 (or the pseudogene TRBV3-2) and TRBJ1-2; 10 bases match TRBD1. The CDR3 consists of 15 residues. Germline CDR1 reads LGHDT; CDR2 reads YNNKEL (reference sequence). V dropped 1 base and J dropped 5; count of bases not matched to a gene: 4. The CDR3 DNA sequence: TGTGCCAGCAGCCAAGTTCCGGGACAGGGGTATGGCTACACCTTC. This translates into CASSQVPGQGYGYTF.

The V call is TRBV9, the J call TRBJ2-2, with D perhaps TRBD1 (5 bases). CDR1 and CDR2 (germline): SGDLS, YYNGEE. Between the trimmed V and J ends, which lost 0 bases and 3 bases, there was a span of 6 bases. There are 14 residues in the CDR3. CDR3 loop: CASSVARDTGELFF. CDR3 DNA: TGTGCCAGCAGCGTAGCCAGGGACACCGGGGAGCTGTTTTTT.

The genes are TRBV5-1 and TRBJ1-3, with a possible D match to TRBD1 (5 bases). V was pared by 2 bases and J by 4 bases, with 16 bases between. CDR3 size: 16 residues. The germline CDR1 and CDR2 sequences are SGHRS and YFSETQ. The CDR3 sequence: CASSLAGQTGGNTIYF. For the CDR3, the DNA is TGCGCCAGCAGCTTAGCAGGTCAAACAGGAGGAAACACCATATATTTT.